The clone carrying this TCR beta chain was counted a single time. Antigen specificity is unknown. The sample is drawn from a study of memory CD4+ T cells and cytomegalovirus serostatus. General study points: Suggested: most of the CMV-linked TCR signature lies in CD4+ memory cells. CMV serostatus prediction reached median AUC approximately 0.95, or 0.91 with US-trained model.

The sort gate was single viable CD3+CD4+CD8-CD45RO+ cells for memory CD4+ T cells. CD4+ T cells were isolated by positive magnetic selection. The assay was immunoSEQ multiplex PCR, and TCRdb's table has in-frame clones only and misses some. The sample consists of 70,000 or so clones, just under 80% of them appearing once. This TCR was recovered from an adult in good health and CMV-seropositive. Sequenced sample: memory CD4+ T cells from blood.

CDR3 loop: CATSRDPGGTEAFF. CDR3 DNA: TGTGCCACCAGCAGAGATCCAGGGGGCACTGAAGCTTTCTTT. V and J are TRBV15 and TRBJ1-1, with 7 nucleotides matching TRBD1. V lost 0 bases and J lost 4; bases outside the gene matches: 2. CDR3 size: 14 residues. CDR1 is LNHNV, CDR2 YYDKDF, per germline (reference sequence).